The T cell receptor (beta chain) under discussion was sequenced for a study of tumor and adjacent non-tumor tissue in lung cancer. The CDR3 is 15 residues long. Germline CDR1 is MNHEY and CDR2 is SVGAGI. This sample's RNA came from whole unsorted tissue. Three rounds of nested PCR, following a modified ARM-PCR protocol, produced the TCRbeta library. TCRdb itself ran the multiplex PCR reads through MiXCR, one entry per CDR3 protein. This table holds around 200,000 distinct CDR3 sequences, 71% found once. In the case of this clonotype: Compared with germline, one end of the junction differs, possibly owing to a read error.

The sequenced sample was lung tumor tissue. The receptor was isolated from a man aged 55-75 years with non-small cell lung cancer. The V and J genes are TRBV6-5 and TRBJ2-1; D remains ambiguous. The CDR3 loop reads CASSFRSSGYNEQIF. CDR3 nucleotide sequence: TGTGCCAGCAGTTTCCGGTCCTCAGGATACAATGAGCAGATCTTC.